The 7 T cell receptor beta chains in this list originate from one sample, sequenced in a study of T cells after posttransplantation cyclophosphamide. Controls had myeloablative marrow grafts with methotrexate and calcineurin inhibitor, sampled at 1 year. Only in-frame clones appear in the TCRdb table, and some are missing; sequencing was by immunoSEQ multiplex PCR. Of 7,500 to 10,000 clones detected, around 92% appear once; the ten largest clones hold 4.2%. The sample consisted of PBMCs, taken almost 450 days after allogeneic stem cell transplant with calcineurin inhibitor and methotrexate. These receptors all come from a male patient between 45 and 60 years old who received an allogeneic stem cell transplant from an unrelated donor, was CMV-positive, and had chronic GVHD only. Some of the T cells might come from the graft donor.

CDR3 coding DNA: TGTGCCAGCAGCAAGGGACTCATGAACACCGGGGAGCTGTTTTTT. Translating it yields CASSKGLMNTGELFF. The V call is TRBV7-6, the J call TRBJ2-2; TRBD2 is a possible D gene (6 bases). With 5 bases removed from V and 1 base from J, the gap between germline ends came to 11 bases. This CDR3 spans 15 amino acids. Germline V gives CDR1 SGHVS, CDR2 FNYEAQ.

The chain couples TRBV7-9 to TRBJ2-3, with TRBD1 identical over 11 bases. Germline V CDR1 and CDR2: SEHNR, FQNEAQ (reference sequence). The V and J ends lost 2 bases and 5 bases, in that order; junction bases with no gene match: 3. The CDR3 covers 15 residues. DNA for the CDR3: TGTGCCAGCAGCTTATGGACAGGGGGCTTAGATACGCAGTATTTT. Translating it yields CASSLWTGGLDTQYF.

This sequence joins TRBV13 and TRBJ1-6; the D is unclear. The CDR3 contains 14 residues. From germline, CDR1 is PRHDT and CDR2 FYEKMQ (reference sequence). Trimming cost V 3 bases and J 10 bases, with 13 bases left between them. CDR3 residues: CASSFSRRDSPLHF. CDR3 nucleotides: TGTGCCAGCAGCTTCTCCAGGCGAGACTCACCCCTCCACTTT.

The chain has TRBV5-4 and TRBJ2-5; D is possibly TRBD1 (5 bases). The germline CDR1 and CDR2 sequences are SGHNT and YYREEE (reference sequence). The CDR3 has 11 amino acids. Trimming took off 3 bases at V and 7 bases at J, with 7 bases between the two ends. The CDR3 nucleotides are TGTGCCAGCAGCTCAACAGGGACCCAGTACTTC. Amino acids: CASSSTGTQYF.

The chain has TRBV7-8 and TRBJ2-7, with 8 bases lining up with TRBD2. The trim removed 4 bases at V and 12 bases at J, leaving 11 bases unmatched. CDR1 and CDR2 (germline): SGHVS, FQNEAQ. The CDR3 sequence is 13 residues long. The CDR3 is CASSSPGRGSGYF. The CDR3 DNA is TGTGCCAGCAGCTCACCCGGGAGGGGCAGCGGGTACTTC.

J is TRBJ2-1 and V is TRBV18, with TRBD1 as a possible D gene (5 bases). The germline V gene encodes CDR1 KGHSH and CDR2 LQKENI. V gave up 3 bases and J gave up 8 bases, with 14 bases separating them. The CDR3 is made up of 14 amino acids. The CDR3 region is CASSPPSGPYEQFF. The DNA of the CDR3 is TGTGCCAGCTCACCCCCCTCAGGGCCGTATGAGCAGTTCTTC. The full variable domain, rest sourced from reference TRBV18 and TRBJ2-1, is NAGVMQNPRHLVRRRGQEARLRCSPMKGHSHVYWYRQLPEEGLKFMVYLQKENIIDESGMPKERFSAEFPKEGPSILRIQQVVRGDSAAYFCASSPPSGPYEQFFGPGTRLTVL.

This rearrangement joins TRBV28 to TRBJ2-2; no reliable D call. Per germline, CDR1 MDHEN and CDR2 SYDVKM. Trimming removed 7 bases from V and 0 bases from J, with 9 bases in between. The CDR3 length is 14 residues. CDR3 DNA sequence: TGTGCCAGCACCTTGGCCTCGAACACCGGGGAGCTGTTTTTT. It translates to CASTLASNTGELFF.